This T cell receptor beta chain was found in a study of T-cell reconstitution after alpha-beta-depleted transplantation in children. Study-wide points: Expanded graft clones, several hundred of them, were reportedly the source of alpha-beta T cells about two months after transplant. From surviving recipient T cells and thymic progenitors came the high day-60 TCRbeta diversity observed in some patients. Once a year had passed after transplant, T-cell counts and diversity came mostly from newly produced T cells.

CDR3 length: 17 amino acids. Germline V gene data show CDR1 as MNHEY and CDR2 as SMNVEV (reference sequence). V lost 2 bases, J lost 0 bases, and 14 bases lay in between. This clonotype was seen a few times. Its antigen is still unknown. A TCRbeta library incorporating unique molecular identifiers was prepared. TCRdb recomputed calls from the PCR reads with MiXCR, one row per CDR3 protein. The table records approximately 650,000 distinct CDR3 sequences, around 14% of them present only once. The chain recombines TRBV27 with TRBJ1-5; TRBD1 might be the D (5 bases). The clonotype originates from a girl aged 2 to 9 with congenital amegakaryocytic thrombocytopenia, due to receive a stem cell transplant. The material sequenced was PBMCs, taken before TCRalphabeta/CD19-depleted stem cell transplant. CDR3 DNA sequence: TGTGCCAGCAGTTTAAGAGGGGCCGAATTTAGCAATCAGCCCCAGCATTTT. Translation gives CASSLRGAEFSNQPQHF.